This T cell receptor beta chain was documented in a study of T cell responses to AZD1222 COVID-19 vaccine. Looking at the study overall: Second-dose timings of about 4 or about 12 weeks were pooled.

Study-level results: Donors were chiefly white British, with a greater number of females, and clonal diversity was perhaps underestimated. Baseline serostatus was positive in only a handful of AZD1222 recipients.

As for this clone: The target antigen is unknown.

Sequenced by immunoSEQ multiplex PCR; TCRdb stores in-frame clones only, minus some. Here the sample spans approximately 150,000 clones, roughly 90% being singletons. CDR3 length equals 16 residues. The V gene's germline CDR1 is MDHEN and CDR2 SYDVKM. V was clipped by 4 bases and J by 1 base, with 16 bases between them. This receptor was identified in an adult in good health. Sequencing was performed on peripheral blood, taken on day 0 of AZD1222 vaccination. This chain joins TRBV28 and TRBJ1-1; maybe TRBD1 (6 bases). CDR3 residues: CASSSSQGAGNTEAFF. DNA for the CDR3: TGTGCCAGCAGTTCTTCACAGGGAGCAGGGAACACTGAAGCTTTCTTT.